Listed below are T cell receptor beta chains from one sample, sequenced in a study of control samples from healthy donors and cancer patients. Using immunoSEQ multiplex PCR, the repertoire was profiled, and TCRdb retains in-frame clones only, with some absent. The profile shows about 140,000 clones, around nine tenths of them singletons. Sequencing input: blood. These receptors originate from a woman aged 25 to 39 in good health. Each CDR3 is given with its conserved first and last residue. The D gene is left open where the match is weak. A row's size may be missing; if present it is once, few, many or a size class.

few,NA,TRBJ2-2,14,TRBV18,TGTGCCAGCTCAGGGGCTAGAGCCGGGTCGGAGCTGTTTTTT,CASSGARAGSELFF
NA,NA,TRBJ2-7,12,TRBV6-6,TGTGCCAGCAGTGGGCAGACCTACGAGCAGTACTTC,CASSGQTYEQYF
NA,NA,TRBJ2-3,15,TRBV5-6,TGTGCCAGCAGCTTGGGCGGGGCTAGCACAGATACGCAGTATTTT,CASSLGGASTDTQYF
NA,TRBD2,TRBJ2-1,14,TRBV9,TGTGCCAGCAGCGTAGATAGCGGGAACAATGAGCAGTTCTTC,CASSVDSGNNEQFF
NA,NA,TRBJ2-3,12,TRBV25-1,TGTGCCAGCATGACTAGCACAGATACGCAGTATTTT,CASMTSTDTQYF
NA,NA,TRBJ2-2,17,TRBV27,TGTGCCAGCAGTTCCCAGACGCCTACAGGTTCGACCGGGGAGCTGTTTTTT,CASSSQTPTGSTGELFF
NA,NA,TRBJ2-1,14,TRBV7-2,TGTGCCAGCAGCTACAGCGGAGGTGGCAATGAGCAGTTCTTC,CASSYSGGGNEQFF
NA,NA,TRBJ1-2,14,TRBV5-1,TGCGCCAGCAGCTTGGGATTGGGGGGCCTCGGCTACACCTTC,CASSLGLGGLGYTF
NA,NA,TRBJ1-2,15,TRBV6-2/TRBV6-3,TGTGCCAGCAGTTACTCGAGTACGGATAACTATGGCTACACCTTC,CASSYSSTDNYGYTF
NA,NA,TRBJ2-1,12,TRBV19,TGTGCCAGTAGTGGGCGGGGCAATGAGCAGTTCTTC,CASSGRGNEQFF
once,NA,TRBJ1-1,11,TRBV6-5,TGTGCCAGCACAGGGAACACTGAAGCTTTCTTT,CASTGNTEAFF
NA,NA,TRBJ1-2,13,TRBV10-3,TGTGCCATCAGTGAGGACAGGACTTATGGCTACACCTTC,CAISEDRTYGYTF
NA,NA,TRBJ1-1,14,TRBV5-1,TGCGCCAGCAGCTTGGGCAGGGCGAACACTGAAGCTTTCTTT,CASSLGRANTEAFF
NA,TRBD2,TRBJ2-1,16,TRBV19,TGTGCCAGTAGTATAGGGGACGGGAGGGGGAACAATGAGCAGTTCTTC,CASSIGDGRGNNEQFF
NA,TRBD1,TRBJ1-3,14,TRBV19,TGTGCCAGTACGGGACAGGGGGGAGGAAACACCATATATTTT,CASTGQGGGNTIYF
NA,NA,TRBJ1-1,13,TRBV28,TGTGCCAGCAGTCCACTGAGGGGGACTGAAGCTTTCTTT,CASSPLRGTEAFF
NA,NA,TRBJ2-1,14,TRBV29-1,TGCAGCGTTGAAAGTACCATCTCCTACAATGAGCAGTTCTTC,CSVESTISYNEQFF
once,NA,TRBJ2-1,15,TRBV18,TGTGCCAGCTCACCAGGGCCAATAACTTACAATGAGCAGTTCTTC,CASSPGPITYNEQFF
NA,TRBD2,TRBJ2-7,13,TRBV4-2,TGTGCCAGCAGCCCCGCCGGGGGGTACGAGCAGTACTTC,CASSPAGGYEQYF
NA,TRBD2,TRBJ2-3,18,TRBV28,TGTGCCAGCAGCCGACTAGCGGGAGGGCCAGGGGGCACAGATACGCAGTATTTT,CASSRLAGGPGGTDTQYF
NA,TRBD1,TRBJ1-5,14,TRBV28,TGTGCCAGCAGCCCCGGACAGGTTGGAAGGTCCCAGCATTTT,CASSPGQVGRSQHF
NA,TRBD1,TRBJ1-4,12,TRBV29-1,TGCAGCGTTGGCGAACAGGGGTGGAAACTGTTTTTT,CSVGEQGWKLFF
once,NA,TRBJ1-4,15,TRBV18,TGTGCCAGCTCACCATCCCAGTCAGGGGCTGAAAAACTGTTTTTT,CASSPSQSGAEKLFF
NA,NA,TRBJ1-2,11,TRBV20-1,TGCATGAGGAGCTCTAACTATGGCTACACCTTC,CMRSSNYGYTF
NA,NA,TRBJ1-5,14,TRBV2,TGTGCCAGCAGTGAAAGGGCGGCAGGTCAGCCCCAGCATTTT,CASSERAAGQPQHF
once,NA,TRBJ1-1,14,TRBV19,TGTGCCAGTAGTATAACAGGGACGAACACTGAAGCTTTCTTT,CASSITGTNTEAFF
NA,TRBD1,TRBJ1-1,17,TRBV9,TGTGCCAGCAGCCCCCGGACAGGGGGGGCGATGGACACTGAAGCTTTCTTT,CASSPRTGGAMDTEAFF
NA,TRBD1,TRBJ1-1,14,TRBV29-1,TGCAGCGCAGATGCGACAGGGGGGGTGTCTGAAGCTTTCTTT,CSADATGGVSEAFF
NA,NA,TRBJ2-5,14,TRBV25-1,TGTGCCAGCAGTGGGATCAGGGATGTGGAGACCCAGTACTTC,CASSGIRDVETQYF
NA,NA,TRBJ2-1,12,TRBV7-9,TGTGCCAGCAGCCCACGGGGAGATGAGCAGTTCTTC,CASSPRGDEQFF
once,NA,TRBJ2-7,16,TRBV30,TGTGCCTGGGTATCCTCGGCAGGGTCGCCTTCCTACGAGCAGTACTTC,CAWVSSAGSPSYEQYF
NA,TRBD1,TRBJ2-1,15,TRBV11-3,TGTGCCAGCAGCCCCGTGGGACAGGGGAACAATGAGCAGTTCTTC,CASSPVGQGNNEQFF
NA,TRBD1,TRBJ1-5,16,TRBV10-1,TGCGCATCCCTCGGGGGAGAGGGGGCGGGCAATCAGCCCCAGCATTTT,CASLGGEGAGNQPQHF